The 19 T cell receptor beta chains reported below all come from one sample, sequenced in a study of OX40 agonist ivuxolimab in advanced cancers. Produced via immunoSEQ multiplex PCR; TCRdb's table is partial and in-frame only. The sample records about 50,000 clones, over 85% being singletons. The sequences come from CD4+ or CD8+ T cells sorted from blood, collected in a trial of the OX40 agonist ivuxolimab. All receptors come from an adult with an advanced solid tumor such as melanoma, head and neck, liver or kidney cancer.

The chain employs TRBV5-1 and TRBJ2-7, with 9 nucleotides matching TRBD1. The CDR3 covers 14 residues. J was trimmed by 2 bases and V by 5 bases; bases with no gene match: 5. The germline V gene has CDR1 SGHRS and CDR2 YFSETQ. CDR3 in amino acids: CASSPGQGPYEQYF. The CDR3, as DNA: TGCGCCAGCAGTCCGGGACAGGGCCCCTACGAGCAGTACTTC.

CDR3 amino acids: CASSLGRYEQYF. The CDR3 DNA sequence: TGTGCCAGCAGCTTGGGGAGGTACGAGCAGTACTTC. The chain has TRBV7-8 and TRBJ2-7; TRBD2 might be the D (6 bases). V gave up 3 bases and J gave up 4 bases, with 7 bases separating them. This CDR3 is 12 amino acids long. Per the germline V gene, CDR1 is SGHVS and CDR2 is FQNEAQ.

The rearrangement joins TRBV27 to TRBJ1-5, with D tentatively TRBD1 (6 bases). Germline CDR1 MNHEY, CDR2 SMNVEV (reference sequence). The CDR3 covers 14 residues. The V gene lost 0 bases and the J gene lost 9 bases, with 12 bases spanning the gap. The CDR3 sequence is CASSLSSRGTPQHF. CDR3 bases: TGTGCCAGCAGTTTATCGAGCAGGGGCACGCCCCAGCATTTT.

This sequence joins TRBV27 and TRBJ1-4; D call uncertain. Germline loops: CDR1 MNHEY, CDR2 SMNVEV (reference sequence). The length of the CDR3 is 19 residues. Trimming shortened V by 2 bases and J by 2 bases, and 21 bases separated the two germline ends. CDR3 in amino acids: CASSLRNPSQDSTNEKLFF. The CDR3 DNA sequence: TGTGCCAGCAGTTTAAGGAATCCCTCCCAGGATTCCACTAATGAAAAACTGTTTTTT.

This clone occurred once. V and J are TRBV29-1 and TRBJ1-2, with unresolved D. The CDR3 extends over 15 amino acids. Germline values: CDR1 SQVTM, CDR2 ANQGSEA. V gave up 1 base and J gave up 1 base, with 13 bases separating them. The CDR3 nucleotides read TGCAGCGTTGAAGTTTCCGGGCTTCTTAACTATGGCTACACCTTC. Encoded protein: CSVEVSGLLNYGYTF.

To note about this clone: This specimen includes other DNA sequences encoding the same CDR3. The V call is TRBV9, the J call TRBJ2-1, with D possibly called TRBD1 or TRBD2 (5 bases each). This CDR3 spans 14 amino acids. Germline V CDR1 and CDR2: SGDLS, YYNGEE. The ends were cut back, 0 bases at V and 3 bases at J, with 7 bases in the middle. The CDR3 DNA follows: TGTGCCAGCAGCGTAGTGGGGGACTACAATGAGCAGTTCTTC. Protein: CASSVVGDYNEQFF. The full variable domain, its missing parts supplied by reference TRBV9 and TRBJ2-1, is DSGVTQTPKHLITATGQRVTLRCSPRSGDLSVYWYQQSLDQGLQFLIQYYNGEERAKGNILERFSAQQFPDLHSELNLSSLELGDSALYFCASSVVGDYNEQFFGPGTRLTVL.

The V call is TRBV30, the J call TRBJ1-2; 7 bases agree with TRBD1. V lost 3 bases and J lost 8; bases outside the gene matches: 18. In germline, CDR1 is GTSNPN, CDR2 SVGIG (reference sequence). This CDR3 is 16 amino acids long. Written as DNA, the CDR3 is TGTGCCTGGAGAAGCCCTCAACAGGGGTTGACGAAGGGCTACACCTTC. This encodes CAWRSPQQGLTKGYTF. The variable domain in full, with the rest retrieved from reference TRBV30 and TRBJ1-2, is SQTIHQWPATLVQPVGSPLSLECTVEGTSNPNLYWYRQAAGRGLQLLFYSVGIGQISSEVPQNLSASRPQDRQFILSSKKLLLSDSGFYLCAWRSPQQGLTKGYTFGSGTRLTVV.

The gene calls are TRBV11-1 and TRBJ2-7; TRBD1 aligns across 7 bases. Trimming took 2 bases from V and 4 from J; bases not matched to a gene: 8. From germline, CDR1 is SGHAT and CDR2 FQDESV (reference sequence). CDR3 length: 15 amino acids. The CDR3: CASSLQQGSPYEQYF. CDR3 nucleotide sequence: TGTGCCAGCAGCTTACAACAGGGGTCTCCATACGAGCAGTACTTC.

The chain links TRBV4-1 to TRBJ1-2; D is unresolved. V dropped 5 bases and J dropped 8 bases, with 9 bases sitting between them. From germline, CDR1 is MGHRA and CDR2 YSYEKL. The CDR3 is 11 residues long. Here the CDR3 DNA reads TGCGCCAGCAGCGGGAGTGGGGGCTACACCTTC. This gives the protein CASSGSGGYTF.

The chain carries TRBV28 and TRBJ2-2, with TRBD2 matching over 11 bases. Unmatched junction bases numbered 12, after V lost 5 bases and J lost 7 bases. CDR1 is MDHEN, CDR2 SYDVKM, per germline. This CDR3 is built from 17 residues. CDR3 nucleotide sequence: TGTGCCAGCAGTATGACTAGCGGGAAGAGGGTGATCGGGGAGCTGTTTTTT. This codes for CASSMTSGKRVIGELFF.

Comment on this clone: Other DNA sequences of this sample code for an identical CDR3. The chain joins TRBV6-1 to TRBJ1-5, with D maybe TRBD1 (6 bases). Deletions cut 2 bases from V and 0 bases from J, with 11 bases between. Germline V gene data show CDR1 as MNHNS and CDR2 as SASEGT. This CDR3 comprises 16 residues. CDR3 coding DNA: TGTGCCAGCAGTGAAAGTCCGGGACATAGCAATCAGCCCCAGCATTTT. The encoded protein is CASSESPGHSNQPQHF.

V and J are TRBV7-9 and TRBJ2-5; 8 bases are shared with TRBD1. The CDR3 is made up of 13 amino acids. The V gene end was trimmed by 4 bases and the J gene end by 6 bases; junction bases not matched to a gene: 4. Germline values: CDR1 SEHNR, CDR2 FQNEAQ (reference sequence). CDR3: CASSSRGRKTQYF. In nucleotides, the CDR3 is TGTGCCAGCAGCTCCAGGGGGCGTAAGACCCAGTACTTC.

The rearrangement joins TRBV28 to TRBJ2-1; the D is unclear. This CDR3 is built from 13 residues. Trimming cost V 2 bases and J 9 bases, with 11 bases left between them. CDR1 MDHEN and CDR2 SYDVKM come from the germline V gene. The CDR3 DNA follows: TGTGCCAGCAGTTTAGGTCCTGGCGCTGAGCAGTTCTTC. Translation: CASSLGPGAEQFF.

V gene TRBV7-6 combines with J gene TRBJ2-1; D perhaps matches TRBD2 (5 bases). The CDR3 totals 15 residues. V was cut by 6 bases and J by 3 bases, with 15 bases left in between. Germline-derived CDR1 and CDR2 are SGHVS and FNYEAQ. In DNA, the CDR3 is TGTGCCAGCAGAGAGGGCAGTGACTACTACAATGAGCAGTTCTTC. This encodes CASREGSDYYNEQFF.

The CDR3, as DNA: TGTGCCAGTAGAACAGGGGAAACTGAAGCTTTCTTT. This translates into CASRTGETEAFF. V and J are TRBV19 and TRBJ1-1; 7 bases align to TRBD1. The CDR3 spans 12 residues. The germline V gene encodes CDR1 LNHDA and CDR2 SQIVND (reference sequence). With V trimmed by 6 bases and J by 5 bases, 3 bases remained unmatched.

The rearrangement joins TRBV10-2 to TRBJ1-2; the D is unclear. Germline V gives CDR1 WSHSY, CDR2 SAAADI. Deletions cut 6 bases from V and 4 bases from J, with 9 bases between. The CDR3 sequence is 12 residues long. This chain's CDR3 is CASRGAVYGYTF. As DNA, the CDR3 is TGCGCCAGCAGGGGCGCGGTCTATGGCTACACCTTC.

The chain joins TRBV21-1 to TRBJ2-3; the table names TRBD2, a call not compared with the DNA. TRBV21-1 represents a pseudogene. The CDR3 runs 20 residues. In DNA form, the CDR3 reads TGTGCCAGCACCACTAGGGCGATTCCCACTATAGAGCGGGAGAGGAATACGCAGTATTTT. This codes for CASTTRAIPTIERERNTQYF.

V and J are TRBV6-6 and TRBJ2-7; D gene uncertain. The germline CDR1 and CDR2 sequences are MNHNY and SVGAGI (reference sequence). V lost 1 base and J lost 6, with 10 bases in between. This CDR3 is 13 amino acids long. CDR3 region: CASSYYGKSEQYF. The CDR3 DNA follows: TGTGCCAGCAGTTACTATGGAAAAAGCGAGCAGTACTTC.

This chain links TRBV27 with TRBJ2-7; a possible D gene is TRBD2 (6 bases). V lost 2 bases to trimming and J lost 4 bases, with 12 bases between them. The CDR3 is 14 residues long. The germline CDR1 and CDR2 sequences are MNHEY and SMNVEV (reference sequence). The DNA for the CDR3 is TGTGCCAGCAGTTTAGGAGGGGCGGGGTACGAGCAGTACGTC. Its protein is CASSLGGAGYEQYV.